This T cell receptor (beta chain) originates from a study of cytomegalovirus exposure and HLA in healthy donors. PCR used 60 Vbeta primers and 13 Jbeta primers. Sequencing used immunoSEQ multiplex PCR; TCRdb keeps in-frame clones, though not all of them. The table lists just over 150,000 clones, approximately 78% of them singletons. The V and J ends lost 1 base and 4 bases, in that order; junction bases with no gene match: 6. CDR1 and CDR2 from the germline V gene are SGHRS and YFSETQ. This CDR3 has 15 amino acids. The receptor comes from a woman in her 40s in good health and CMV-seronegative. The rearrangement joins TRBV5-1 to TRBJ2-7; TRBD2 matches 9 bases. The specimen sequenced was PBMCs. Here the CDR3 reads CASSLSGGPRYEQYF. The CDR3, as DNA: TGCGCCAGCAGCTTGAGCGGGGGGCCACGGTACGAGCAGTACTTC. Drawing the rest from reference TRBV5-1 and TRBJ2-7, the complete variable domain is KAGVTQTPRYLIKTRGQQVTLSCSPISGHRSVSWYQQTPGQGLQFLFEYFSETQRNKGNFPGRFSGRQFSNSRSEMNVSTLELGDSALYLCASSLSGGPRYEQYFGPGTRLTVT.